One sample yielded the 4 T cell receptor beta chains listed below, sequenced in a study of blood T cell repertoires in COVID-19. The table came from immunoSEQ multiplex PCR; TCRdb's copy has only in-frame clones and leaves some out. The repertoire holds about 280,000 clones, about nine tenths seen once, with roughly 2.2% in the top ten. The sample consisted of peripheral blood. These receptors were taken from a woman aged 45-59 years who had recovered from COVID-19.

The genes are TRBV20-1 and TRBJ2-1; 10 nucleotides line up with TRBD2. This CDR3 contains 14 residues. Trimming took 6 bases from V and 8 from J; bases not matched to a gene: 10. Germline V gene lookup returns CDR1 DFQATT and CDR2 SNEGSKA (reference sequence). CDR3 protein: CSASGVAGGHEQFF. The CDR3 nucleotides read TGCAGTGCCAGTGGGGTAGCGGGAGGTCATGAGCAGTTCTTC.

This clone was seen more than once but under ten times. DNA of the CDR3: TGTGCCTGGAGTCCGGGAGCTCAGCCCCAGCATTTT. Protein sequence: CAWSPGAQPQHF. The rearrangement links TRBV30 to TRBJ1-5; D is unclear. Trimming took 2 bases from V and 6 from J, leaving 8 bases between them. The CDR3 totals 12 residues. Germline loops: CDR1 GTSNPN, CDR2 SVGIG (reference sequence).

J is TRBJ2-5 and V is TRBV5-1; 8 positions match TRBD1. Germline CDR1 reads SGHRS; CDR2 reads YFSETQ. J was trimmed by 5 bases and V by 3 bases; bases with no gene match: 6. The CDR3 spans 14 residues. CDR3 in amino acids: CASSWTGSGETQYF. The CDR3 region has the DNA TGCGCCAGCAGCTGGACAGGGAGTGGGGAGACCCAGTACTTC. The whole variable domain, filled in from reference TRBV5-1 and TRBJ2-5, reads KAGVTQTPRYLIKTRGQQVTLSCSPISGHRSVSWYQQTPGQGLQFLFEYFSETQRNKGNFPGRFSGRQFSNSRSEMNVSTLELGDSALYLCASSWTGSGETQYFGPGTRLLVL.

V and J are TRBV2 and TRBJ2-2; TRBD2 matches 13 bases. The germline CDR1 and CDR2 sequences are SNHLY and FYNNEI. The J segment lost 3 bases and the V segment lost 10 bases, leaving 11 bases of the junction unmatched. The CDR3 is 17 residues long. The CDR3 sequence is CAIATSGGTGDTGELFF. In nucleotides, the CDR3 is TGTGCCATCGCGACTAGCGGGGGGACGGGGGACACCGGGGAGCTGTTTTTT.